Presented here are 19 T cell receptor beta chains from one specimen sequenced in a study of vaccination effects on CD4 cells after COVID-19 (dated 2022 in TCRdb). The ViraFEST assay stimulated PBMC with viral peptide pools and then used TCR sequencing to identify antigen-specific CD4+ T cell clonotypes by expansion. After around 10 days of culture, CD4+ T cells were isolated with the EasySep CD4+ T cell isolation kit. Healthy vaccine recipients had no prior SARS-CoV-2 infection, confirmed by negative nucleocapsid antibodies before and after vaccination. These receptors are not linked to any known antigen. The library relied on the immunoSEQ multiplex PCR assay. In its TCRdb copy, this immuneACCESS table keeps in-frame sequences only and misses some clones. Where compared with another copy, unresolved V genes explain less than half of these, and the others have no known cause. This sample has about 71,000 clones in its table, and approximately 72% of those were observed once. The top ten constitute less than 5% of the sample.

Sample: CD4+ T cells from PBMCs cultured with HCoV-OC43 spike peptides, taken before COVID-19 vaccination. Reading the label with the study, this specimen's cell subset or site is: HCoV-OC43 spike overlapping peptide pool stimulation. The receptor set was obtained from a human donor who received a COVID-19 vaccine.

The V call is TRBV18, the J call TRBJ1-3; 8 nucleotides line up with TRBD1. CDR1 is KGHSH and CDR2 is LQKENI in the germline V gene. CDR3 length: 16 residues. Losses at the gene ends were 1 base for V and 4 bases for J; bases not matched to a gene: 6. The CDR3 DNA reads TGTGCCAGCTCACCACGGGCCGGGACAGGCGGAAACACCATATATTTT. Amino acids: CASSPRAGTGGNTIYF.

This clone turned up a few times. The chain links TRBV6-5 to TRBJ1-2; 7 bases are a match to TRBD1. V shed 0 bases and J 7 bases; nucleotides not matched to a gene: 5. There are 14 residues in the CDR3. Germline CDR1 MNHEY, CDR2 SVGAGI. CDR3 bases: TGTGCCAGCAGTTACTCGACAGGGCGGGGTGGCTACACCTTC. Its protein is CASSYSTGRGGYTF.

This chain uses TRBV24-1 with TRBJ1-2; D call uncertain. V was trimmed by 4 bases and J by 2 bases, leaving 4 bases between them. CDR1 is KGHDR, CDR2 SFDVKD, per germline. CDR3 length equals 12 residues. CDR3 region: CATSELNYGYTF. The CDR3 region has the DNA TGTGCCACCAGTGAGTTAAACTATGGCTACACCTTC.

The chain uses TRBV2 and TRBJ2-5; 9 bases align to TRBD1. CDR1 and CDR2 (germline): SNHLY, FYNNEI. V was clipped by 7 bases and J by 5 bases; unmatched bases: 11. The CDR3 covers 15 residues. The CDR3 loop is CASKPNGQGWETQYF. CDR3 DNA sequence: TGTGCCAGCAAGCCCAATGGACAGGGGTGGGAGACCCAGTACTTC.

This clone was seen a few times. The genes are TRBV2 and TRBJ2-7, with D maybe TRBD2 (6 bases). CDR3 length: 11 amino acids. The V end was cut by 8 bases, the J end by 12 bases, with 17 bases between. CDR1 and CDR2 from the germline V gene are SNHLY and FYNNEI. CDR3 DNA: TGTGCCAGCGCACTAGCATTGGATCCGTACGTC. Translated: CASALALDPYV.

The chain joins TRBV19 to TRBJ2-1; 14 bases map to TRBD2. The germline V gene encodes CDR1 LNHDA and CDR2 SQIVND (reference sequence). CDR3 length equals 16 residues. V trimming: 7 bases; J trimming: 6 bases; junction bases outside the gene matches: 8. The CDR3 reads CASKATSGGAGNEQFF. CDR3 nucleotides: TGTGCCAGTAAAGCGACTAGCGGGGGGGCAGGCAATGAGCAGTTCTTC.

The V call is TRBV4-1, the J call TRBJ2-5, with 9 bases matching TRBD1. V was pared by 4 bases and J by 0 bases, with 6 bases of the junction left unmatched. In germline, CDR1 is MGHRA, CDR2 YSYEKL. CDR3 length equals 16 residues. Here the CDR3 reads CASSLGTGSNQETQYF. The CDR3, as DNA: TGCGCCAGCAGCCTTGGGACAGGGAGCAACCAAGAGACCCAGTACTTC.

DNA of the CDR3: TGCGCCAGCAGCACCAGAGGACAGGGGAGCACAGATACGCAGTATTTT. It specifies CASSTRGQGSTDTQYF. V usage is TRBV5-1 and J usage is TRBJ2-3, with 9 nucleotides matching TRBD1. With 4 bases clipped from V and 0 bases from J, the junction kept 6 bases outside the gene matches. Germline loops: CDR1 SGHRS, CDR2 YFSETQ. This CDR3 is built from 16 residues.

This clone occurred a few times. The CDR3 region is CASRAGPNTGELFF. The DNA of the CDR3 is TGCGCCAGCAGGGCTGGGCCGAACACCGGGGAGCTGTTTTTT. The rearrangement uses TRBV5-1 and TRBJ2-2; D ambiguous. The CDR3 contains 14 residues. Germline V lookup: CDR1 SGHRS, CDR2 YFSETQ. The V end was cut by 5 bases, the J end by 0 bases, with 8 bases between.

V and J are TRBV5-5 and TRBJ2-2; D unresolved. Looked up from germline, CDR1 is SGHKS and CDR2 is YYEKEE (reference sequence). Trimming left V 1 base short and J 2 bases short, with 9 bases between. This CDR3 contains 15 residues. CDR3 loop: CASSLRAVNTGELFF. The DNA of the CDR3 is TGTGCCAGCAGCTTGCGGGCGGTTAACACCGGGGAGCTGTTTTTT.

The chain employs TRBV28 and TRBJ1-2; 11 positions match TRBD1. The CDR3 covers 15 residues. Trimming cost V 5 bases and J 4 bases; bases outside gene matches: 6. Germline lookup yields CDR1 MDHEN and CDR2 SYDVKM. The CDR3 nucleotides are TGTGCCAGCAGTCGAGCCGGGACAGGGGGCTATGGCTACACCTTC. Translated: CASSRAGTGGYGYTF.

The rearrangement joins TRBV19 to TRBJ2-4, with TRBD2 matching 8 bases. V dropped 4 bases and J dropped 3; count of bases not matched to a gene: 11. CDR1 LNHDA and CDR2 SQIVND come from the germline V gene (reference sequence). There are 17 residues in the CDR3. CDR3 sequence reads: CASSTNGGVVGKNIQYF. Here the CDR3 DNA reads TGTGCCAGTAGTACCAACGGGGGGGTTGTCGGCAAAAACATTCAGTACTTC.

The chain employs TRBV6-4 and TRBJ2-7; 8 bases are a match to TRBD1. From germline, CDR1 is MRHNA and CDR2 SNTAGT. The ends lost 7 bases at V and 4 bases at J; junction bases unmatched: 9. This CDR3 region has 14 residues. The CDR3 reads CASTPRDRRYEQYV. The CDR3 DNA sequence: TGTGCCAGCACCCCAAGGGACAGGAGATACGAGCAGTACGTC.

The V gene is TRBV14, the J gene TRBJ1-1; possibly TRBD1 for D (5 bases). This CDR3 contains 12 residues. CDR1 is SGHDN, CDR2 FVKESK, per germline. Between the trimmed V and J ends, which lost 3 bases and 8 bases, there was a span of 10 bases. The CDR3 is CASSQNRIEAFF. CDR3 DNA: TGTGCCAGCAGCCAGAACAGGATAGAAGCTTTCTTT.

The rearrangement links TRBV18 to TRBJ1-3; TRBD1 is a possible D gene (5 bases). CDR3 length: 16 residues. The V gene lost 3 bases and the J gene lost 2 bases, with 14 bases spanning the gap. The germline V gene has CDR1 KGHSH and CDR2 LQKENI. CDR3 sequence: CASSPSGGKTGNTIYF. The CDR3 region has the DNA TGTGCCAGCTCACCCTCCGGGGGAAAGACTGGAAACACCATATATTTT.

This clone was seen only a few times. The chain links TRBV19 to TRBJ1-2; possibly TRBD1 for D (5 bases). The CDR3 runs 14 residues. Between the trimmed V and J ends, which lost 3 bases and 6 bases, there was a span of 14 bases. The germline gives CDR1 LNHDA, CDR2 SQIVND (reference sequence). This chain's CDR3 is CASSMGGTTNGYTF. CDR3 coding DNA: TGTGCCAGTAGTATGGGGGGGACCACGAATGGCTACACCTTC.

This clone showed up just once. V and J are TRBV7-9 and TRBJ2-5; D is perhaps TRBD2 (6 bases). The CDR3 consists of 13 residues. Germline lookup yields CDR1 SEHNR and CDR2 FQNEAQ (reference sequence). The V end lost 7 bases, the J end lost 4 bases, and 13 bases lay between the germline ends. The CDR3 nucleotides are TGTGCCAGCACCCGGGGTAGCGGAGAGACCCAGTACTTC. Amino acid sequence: CASTRGSGETQYF.

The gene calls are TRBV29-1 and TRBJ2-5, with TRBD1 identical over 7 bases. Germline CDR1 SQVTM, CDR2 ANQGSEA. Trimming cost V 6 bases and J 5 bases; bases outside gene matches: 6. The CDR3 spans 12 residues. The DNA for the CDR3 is TGCAGCGTGCGGACAGGATGGGAGACCCAGTACTTC. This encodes CSVRTGWETQYF.

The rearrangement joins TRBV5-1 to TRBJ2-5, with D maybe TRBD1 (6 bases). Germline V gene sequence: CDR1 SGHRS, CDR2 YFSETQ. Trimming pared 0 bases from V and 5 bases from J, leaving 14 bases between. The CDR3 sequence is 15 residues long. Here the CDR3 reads CASSLGGTPRETQYF. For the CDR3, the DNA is TGCGCCAGCAGCTTGGGGGGGACACCCCGGGAGACCCAGTACTTC.